This TCR beta chain is drawn from a study of response to subunit inactivated influenza vaccine. This CDR3 is 13 amino acids long. Germline CDR1 and CDR2: ENHRY and SYGVKD. The germline V and J ends were trimmed by 0 bases and 7 bases, with 9 bases remaining between them. TCRdb reprocessed the RT-PCR reads with MiXCR, giving one entry per CDR3 protein. This table holds hundreds of thousands of distinct CDR3 sequences, roughly 25% found once. The study, taken as a whole, reports: Only a handful of new T cells, the authors suggested, are recruited with each seasonal influenza vaccination.

This clonotype was counted ten times or more. Its target is not known. The origin of this receptor is a man aged 45 to 65 who received an inactivated influenza vaccine. The rearrangement links TRBV10-3 to TRBJ1-2; D remains ambiguous. This specimen consisted of CD4+ T cells sorted from PBMCs, obtained 5 to 6 days after vaccination. The DNA of the CDR3 is TGTGCCATCAGTGAGTCGAATATGGTTGGCTACACCTTC. Translated, it gives CAISESNMVGYTF.